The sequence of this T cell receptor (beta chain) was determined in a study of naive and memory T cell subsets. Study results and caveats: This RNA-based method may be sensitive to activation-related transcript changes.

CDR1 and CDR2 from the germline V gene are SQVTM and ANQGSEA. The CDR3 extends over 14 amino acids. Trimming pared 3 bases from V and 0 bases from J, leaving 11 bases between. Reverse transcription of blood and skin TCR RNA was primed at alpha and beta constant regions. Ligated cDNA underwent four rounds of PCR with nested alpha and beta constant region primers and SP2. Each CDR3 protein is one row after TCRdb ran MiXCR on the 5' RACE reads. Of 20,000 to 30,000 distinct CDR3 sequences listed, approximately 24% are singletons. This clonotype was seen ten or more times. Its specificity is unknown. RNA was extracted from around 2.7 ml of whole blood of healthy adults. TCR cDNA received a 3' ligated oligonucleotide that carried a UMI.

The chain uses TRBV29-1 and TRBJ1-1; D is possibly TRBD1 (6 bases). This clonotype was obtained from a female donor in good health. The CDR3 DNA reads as TGCAGCGTTGACAGGGGATTTATGAACACTGAAGCTTTCTTT. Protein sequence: CSVDRGFMNTEAFF.